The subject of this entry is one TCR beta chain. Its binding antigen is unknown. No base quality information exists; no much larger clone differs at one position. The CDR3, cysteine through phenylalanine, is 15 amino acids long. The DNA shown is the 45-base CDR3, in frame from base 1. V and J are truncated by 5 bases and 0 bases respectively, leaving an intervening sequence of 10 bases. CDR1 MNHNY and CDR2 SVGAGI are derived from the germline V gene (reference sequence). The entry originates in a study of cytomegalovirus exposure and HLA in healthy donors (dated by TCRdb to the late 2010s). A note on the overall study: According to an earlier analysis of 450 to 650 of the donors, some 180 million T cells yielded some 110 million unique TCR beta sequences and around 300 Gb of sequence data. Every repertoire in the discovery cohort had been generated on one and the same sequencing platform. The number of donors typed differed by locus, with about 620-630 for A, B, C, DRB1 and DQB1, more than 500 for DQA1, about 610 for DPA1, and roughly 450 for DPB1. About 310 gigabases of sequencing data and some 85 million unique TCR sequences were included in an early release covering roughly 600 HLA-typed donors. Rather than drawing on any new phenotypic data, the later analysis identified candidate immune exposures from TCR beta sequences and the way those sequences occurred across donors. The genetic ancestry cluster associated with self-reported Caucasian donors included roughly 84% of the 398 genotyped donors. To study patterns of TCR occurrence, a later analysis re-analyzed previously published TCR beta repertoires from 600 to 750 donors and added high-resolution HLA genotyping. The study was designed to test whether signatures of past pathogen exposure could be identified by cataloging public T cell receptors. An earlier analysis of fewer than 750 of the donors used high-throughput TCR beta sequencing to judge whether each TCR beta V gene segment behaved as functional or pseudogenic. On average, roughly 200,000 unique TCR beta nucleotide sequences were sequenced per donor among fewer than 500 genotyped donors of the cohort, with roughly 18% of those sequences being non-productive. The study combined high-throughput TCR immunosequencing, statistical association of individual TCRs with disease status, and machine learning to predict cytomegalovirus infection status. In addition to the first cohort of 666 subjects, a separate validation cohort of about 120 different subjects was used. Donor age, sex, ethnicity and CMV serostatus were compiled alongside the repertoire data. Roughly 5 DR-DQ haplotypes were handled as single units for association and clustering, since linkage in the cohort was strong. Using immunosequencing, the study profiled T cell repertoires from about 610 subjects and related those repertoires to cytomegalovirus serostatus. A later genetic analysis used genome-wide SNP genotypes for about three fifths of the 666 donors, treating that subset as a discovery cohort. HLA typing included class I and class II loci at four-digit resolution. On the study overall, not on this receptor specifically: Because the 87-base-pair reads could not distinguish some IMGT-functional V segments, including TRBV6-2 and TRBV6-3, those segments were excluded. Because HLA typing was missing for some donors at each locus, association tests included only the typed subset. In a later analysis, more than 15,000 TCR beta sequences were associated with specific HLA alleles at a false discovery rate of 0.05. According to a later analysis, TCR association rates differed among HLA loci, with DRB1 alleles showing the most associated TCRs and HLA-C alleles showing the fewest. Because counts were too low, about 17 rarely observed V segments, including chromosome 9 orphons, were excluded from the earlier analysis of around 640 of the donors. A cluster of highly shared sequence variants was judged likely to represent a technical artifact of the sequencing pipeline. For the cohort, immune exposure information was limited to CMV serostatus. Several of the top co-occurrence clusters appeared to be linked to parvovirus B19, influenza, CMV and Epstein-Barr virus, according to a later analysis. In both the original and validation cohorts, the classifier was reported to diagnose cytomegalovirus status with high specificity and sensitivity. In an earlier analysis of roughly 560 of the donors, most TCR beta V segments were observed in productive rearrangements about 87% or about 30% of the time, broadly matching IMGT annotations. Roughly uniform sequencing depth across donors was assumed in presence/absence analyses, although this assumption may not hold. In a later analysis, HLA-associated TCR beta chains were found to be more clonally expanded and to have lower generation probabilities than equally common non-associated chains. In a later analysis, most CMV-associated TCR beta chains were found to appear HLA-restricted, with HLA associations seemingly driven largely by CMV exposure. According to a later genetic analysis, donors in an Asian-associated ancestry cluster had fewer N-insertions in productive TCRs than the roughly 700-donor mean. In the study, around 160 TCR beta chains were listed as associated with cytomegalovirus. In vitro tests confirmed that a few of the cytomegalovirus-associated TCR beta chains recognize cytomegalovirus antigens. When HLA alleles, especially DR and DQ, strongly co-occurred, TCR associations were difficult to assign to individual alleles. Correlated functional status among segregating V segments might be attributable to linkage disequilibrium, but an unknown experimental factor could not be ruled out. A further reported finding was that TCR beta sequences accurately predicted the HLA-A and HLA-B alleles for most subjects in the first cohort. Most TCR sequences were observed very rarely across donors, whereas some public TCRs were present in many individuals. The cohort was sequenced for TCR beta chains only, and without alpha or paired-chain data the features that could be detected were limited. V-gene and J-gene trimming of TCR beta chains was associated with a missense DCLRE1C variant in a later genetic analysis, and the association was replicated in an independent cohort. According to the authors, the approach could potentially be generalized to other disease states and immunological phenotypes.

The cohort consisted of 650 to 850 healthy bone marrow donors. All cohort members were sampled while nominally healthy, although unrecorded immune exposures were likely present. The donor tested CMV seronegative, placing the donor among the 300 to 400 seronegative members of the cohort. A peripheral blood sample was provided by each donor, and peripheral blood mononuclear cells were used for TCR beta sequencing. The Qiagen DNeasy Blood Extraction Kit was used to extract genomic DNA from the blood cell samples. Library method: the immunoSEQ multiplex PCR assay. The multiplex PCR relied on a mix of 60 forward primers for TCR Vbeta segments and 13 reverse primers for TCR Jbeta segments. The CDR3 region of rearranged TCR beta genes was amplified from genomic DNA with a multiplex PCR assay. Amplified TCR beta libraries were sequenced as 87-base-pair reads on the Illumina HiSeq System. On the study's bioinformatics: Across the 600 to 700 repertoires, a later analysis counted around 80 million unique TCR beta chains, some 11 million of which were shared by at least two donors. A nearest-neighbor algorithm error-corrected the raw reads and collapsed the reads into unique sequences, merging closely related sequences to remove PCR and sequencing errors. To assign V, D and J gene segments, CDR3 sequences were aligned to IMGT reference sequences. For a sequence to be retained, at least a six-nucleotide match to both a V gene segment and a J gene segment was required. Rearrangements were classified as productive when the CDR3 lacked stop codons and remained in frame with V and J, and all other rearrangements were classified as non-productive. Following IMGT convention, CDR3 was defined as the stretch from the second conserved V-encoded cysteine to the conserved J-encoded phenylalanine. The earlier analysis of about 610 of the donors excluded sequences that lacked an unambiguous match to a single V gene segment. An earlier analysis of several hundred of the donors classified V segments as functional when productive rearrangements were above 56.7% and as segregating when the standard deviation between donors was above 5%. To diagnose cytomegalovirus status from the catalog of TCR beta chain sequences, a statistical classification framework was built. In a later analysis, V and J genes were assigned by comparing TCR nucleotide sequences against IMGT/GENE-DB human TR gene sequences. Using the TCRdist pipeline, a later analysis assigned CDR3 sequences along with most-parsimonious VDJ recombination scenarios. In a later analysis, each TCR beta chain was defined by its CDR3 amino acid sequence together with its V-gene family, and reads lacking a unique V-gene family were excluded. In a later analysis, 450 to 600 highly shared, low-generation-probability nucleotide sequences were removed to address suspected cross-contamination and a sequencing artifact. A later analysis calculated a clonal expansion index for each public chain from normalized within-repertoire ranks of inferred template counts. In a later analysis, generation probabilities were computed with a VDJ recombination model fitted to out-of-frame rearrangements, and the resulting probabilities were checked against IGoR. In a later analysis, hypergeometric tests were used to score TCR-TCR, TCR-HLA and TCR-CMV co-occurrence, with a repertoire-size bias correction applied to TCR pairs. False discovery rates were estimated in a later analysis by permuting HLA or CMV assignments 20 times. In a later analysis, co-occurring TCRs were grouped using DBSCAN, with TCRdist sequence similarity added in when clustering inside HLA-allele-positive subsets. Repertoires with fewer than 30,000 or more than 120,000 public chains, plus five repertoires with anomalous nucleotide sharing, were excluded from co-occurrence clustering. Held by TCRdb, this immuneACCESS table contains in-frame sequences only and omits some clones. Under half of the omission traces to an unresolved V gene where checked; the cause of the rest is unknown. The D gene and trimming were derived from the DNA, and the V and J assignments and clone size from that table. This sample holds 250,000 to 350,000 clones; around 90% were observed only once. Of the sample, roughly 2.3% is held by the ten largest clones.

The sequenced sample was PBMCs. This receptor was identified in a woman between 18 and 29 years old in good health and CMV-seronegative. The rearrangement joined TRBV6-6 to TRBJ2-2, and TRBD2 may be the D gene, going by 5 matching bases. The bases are TGTGCCAGCAGTACCCCCGGGACGAACACCGGGGAGCTGTTTTTT. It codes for CASSTPGTNTGELFF.